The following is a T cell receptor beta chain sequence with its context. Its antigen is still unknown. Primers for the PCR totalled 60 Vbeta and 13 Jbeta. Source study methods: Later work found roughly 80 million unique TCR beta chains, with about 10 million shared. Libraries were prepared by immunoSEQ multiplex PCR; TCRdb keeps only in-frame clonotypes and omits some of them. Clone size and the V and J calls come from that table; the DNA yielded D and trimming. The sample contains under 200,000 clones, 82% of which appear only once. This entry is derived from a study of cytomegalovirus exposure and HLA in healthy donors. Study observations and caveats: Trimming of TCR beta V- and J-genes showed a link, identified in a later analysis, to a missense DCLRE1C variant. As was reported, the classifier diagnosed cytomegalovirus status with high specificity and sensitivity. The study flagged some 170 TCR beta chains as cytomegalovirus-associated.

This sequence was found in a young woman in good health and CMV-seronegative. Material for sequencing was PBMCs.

CDR3 protein: CASSERQGYGYTF. CDR3 DNA sequence: TGTGCCAGCAGTGAACGGCAGGGTTATGGCTACACCTTC. This chain uses TRBV25-1 with TRBJ1-2; the D gene is possibly TRBD1 (5 bases). V lost 2 bases to trimming and J lost 5 bases, with 9 bases between them. Germline CDR1 MGHDK, CDR2 SYGVNS. The CDR3 runs 13 residues.